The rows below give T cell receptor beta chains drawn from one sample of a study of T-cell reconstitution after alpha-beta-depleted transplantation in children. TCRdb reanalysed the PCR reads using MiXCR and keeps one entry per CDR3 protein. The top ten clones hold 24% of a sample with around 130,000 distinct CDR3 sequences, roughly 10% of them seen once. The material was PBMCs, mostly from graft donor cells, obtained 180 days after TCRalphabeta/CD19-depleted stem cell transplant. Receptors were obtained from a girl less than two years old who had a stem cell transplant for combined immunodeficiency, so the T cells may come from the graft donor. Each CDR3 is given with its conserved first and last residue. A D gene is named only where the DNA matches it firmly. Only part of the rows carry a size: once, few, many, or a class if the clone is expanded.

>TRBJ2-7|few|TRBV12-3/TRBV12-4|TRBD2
CASRRSGVSYEQYF
TGTGCCAGCAGGCGGAGCGGGGTCTCCTACGAGCAGTACTTC
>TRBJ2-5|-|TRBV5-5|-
CASSLGKQETQYF
TGTGCCAGCAGCTTAGGGAAGCAAGAGACCCAGTACTTC
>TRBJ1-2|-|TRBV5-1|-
CASSLAGYKAYGYTF
TGCGCCAGCAGCTTGGCAGGATATAAAGCCTATGGCTACACCTTC
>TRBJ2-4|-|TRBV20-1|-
CSAPVRGSLNIQYF
TGCAGTGCCCCGGTTAGGGGGAGCCTAAACATTCAGTACTTC
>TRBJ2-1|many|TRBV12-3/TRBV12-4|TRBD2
CASSLAGGPYNEQFF
TGTGCCAGTAGCTTAGCGGGAGGGCCTTACAATGAGCAGTTCTTC
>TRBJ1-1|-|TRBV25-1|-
CASSESSGTEAFF
TGTGCCAGCAGTGAATCGTCCGGCACTGAAGCTTTCTTT
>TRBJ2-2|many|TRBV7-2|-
CASSFGSGGELFF
TGTGCCAGCAGCTTTGGCTCAGGGGGGGAGCTGTTTTTT
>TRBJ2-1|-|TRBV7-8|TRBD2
CASSRLAGILSSYNEQFF
TGTGCCAGCAGCAGACTAGCGGGAATCCTTAGCTCCTACAATGAGCAGTTCTTC
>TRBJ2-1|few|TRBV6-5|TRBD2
CASSFSGSETNEQFF
TGTGCCAGCAGTTTTAGCGGGAGTGAAACCAATGAGCAGTTCTTC
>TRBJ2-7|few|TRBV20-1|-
CSARGLASYEQYF
TGCAGTGCTAGGGGCCTAGCCTCCTACGAGCAGTACTTC
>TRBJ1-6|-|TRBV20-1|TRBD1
CSAGQGSGSPLHF
TGCAGTGCTGGACAGGGGAGTGGTTCACCCCTCCACTTT
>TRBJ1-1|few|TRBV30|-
CAWRVRGNTEAFF
TGTGCCTGGAGGGTCAGGGGCAACACTGAAGCTTTCTTT
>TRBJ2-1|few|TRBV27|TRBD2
CASQGLAGLYSYNEQFF
TGTGCCAGCCAAGGACTAGCGGGACTGTACTCCTACAATGAGCAGTTCTTC
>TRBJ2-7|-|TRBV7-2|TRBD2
CASSLWGGDEQYF
TGTGCCAGCAGCTTATGGGGGGGGGACGAGCAGTACTTC
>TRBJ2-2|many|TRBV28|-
CASSLGSPAYTGELFF
TGTGCCAGCAGTTTAGGGTCTCCCGCTTACACCGGGGAGCTGTTTTTT
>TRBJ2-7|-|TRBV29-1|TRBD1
CSVASDRVRQYF
TGCAGCGTCGCATCGGACAGGGTTAGGCAGTACTTC
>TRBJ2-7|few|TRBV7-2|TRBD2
CASSFSGISYEQYF
TGTGCCAGCAGCTTTAGCGGGATCTCCTACGAGCAGTACTTC
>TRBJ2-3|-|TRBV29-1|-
CSVVGGNTQYF
TGCAGCGTTGTTGGGGGAAATACGCAGTATTTT
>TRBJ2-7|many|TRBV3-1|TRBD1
CASSQGFGTGWYEQYF
TGTGCCAGCAGCCAGGGCTTCGGGACAGGGTGGTACGAGCAGTACTTC
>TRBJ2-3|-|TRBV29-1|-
CSVGGVLTDTQYF
TGCAGCGTTGGCGGGGTGCTTACAGATACGCAGTATTTT
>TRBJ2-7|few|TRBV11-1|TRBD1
CASSSPGQDGVFGASYEQYF
TGTGCCAGCAGCTCTCCCGGACAGGATGGAGTCTTCGGAGCCTCCTACGAGCAGTACTTC
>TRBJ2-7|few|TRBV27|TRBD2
CASSSRHGTTPSYEQYF
TGTGCCAGCAGTTCCCGCCACGGGACTACTCCCTCCTACGAGCAGTACTTC
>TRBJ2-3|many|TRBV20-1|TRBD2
CSALGVAGGIDTQYF
TGCAGTGCTCTAGGAGTAGCGGGGGGAATAGATACGCAGTATTTT
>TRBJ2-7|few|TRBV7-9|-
CASSPDRAPNYEQYF
TGTGCCAGCAGCCCGGACCGGGCTCCAAACTACGAGCAGTACTTC
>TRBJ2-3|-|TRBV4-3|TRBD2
CASSQILAVPTDTQYF
TGCGCCAGCAGCCAAATTCTAGCGGTTCCCACAGATACGCAGTATTTT
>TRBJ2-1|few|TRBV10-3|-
CAISLTRSSYNEQFF
TGTGCCATCAGCCTGACCAGAAGCTCCTACAATGAGCAGTTCTTC
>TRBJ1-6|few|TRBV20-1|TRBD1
CSARGFRDRGSSSPYNSPLHF
TGCAGTGCTAGGGGATTCCGGGACAGGGGATCGTCAAGCCCCTATAATTCACCCCTCCACTTT
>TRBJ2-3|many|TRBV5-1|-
CASSLDRGDTQYF
TGCGCCAGCAGCTTGGATCGGGGCGATACGCAGTATTTT
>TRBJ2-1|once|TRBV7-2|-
CASSLTSSYNEQFF
TGTGCCAGCAGCTTGACTAGCTCCTACAATGAGCAGTTCTTC
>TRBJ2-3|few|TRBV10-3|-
CAISESALMGDPGDTQYF
TGTGCCATCAGTGAGTCAGCTCTAATGGGTGATCCTGGGGATACGCAGTATTTT
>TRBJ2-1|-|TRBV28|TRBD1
CASSLNRGSYNEQFF
TGTGCCAGCAGTTTAAACAGGGGGTCCTACAATGAGCAGTTCTTC
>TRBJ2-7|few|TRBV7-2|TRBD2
CASSPGLAGVFYEQYF
TGTGCCAGCAGCCCGGGACTAGCGGGGGTGTTCTACGAGCAGTACTTC
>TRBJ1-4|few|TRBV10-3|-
CAISDAGKLFF
TGTGCCATCAGTGATGCGGGTAAACTGTTTTTT
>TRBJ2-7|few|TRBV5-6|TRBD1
CASSIDRGLVEQYF
TGTGCCAGCAGCATCGACAGGGGGCTTGTCGAGCAGTACTTC
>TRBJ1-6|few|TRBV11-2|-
CASSFGPLVPRPNSPLHF
TGTGCCAGCAGCTTTGGACCTTTGGTGCCAAGACCTAATTCACCCCTCCACTTT
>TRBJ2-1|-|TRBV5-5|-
CASTSQGSSYNEQFF
TGTGCCAGCACCTCACAGGGAAGCTCCTACAATGAGCAGTTCTTC
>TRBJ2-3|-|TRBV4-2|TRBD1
CASSQEDRGIDTQYF
TGTGCCAGCAGCCAGGAGGACAGGGGGATAGATACGCAGTATTTT
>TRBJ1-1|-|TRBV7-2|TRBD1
CASSTHYRGKNTEAFF
TGTGCCAGCAGCACTCATTACAGGGGAAAGAACACTGAAGCTTTCTTT
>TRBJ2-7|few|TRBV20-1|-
CSARDPGTLREQYF
TGCAGTGCTAGAGATCCCGGGACACTTCGTGAGCAGTACTTC
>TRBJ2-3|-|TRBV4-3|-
CASSQDHIRRTDTQYF
TGCGCCAGCAGCCAAGATCACATCCGGAGGACAGATACGCAGTATTTT
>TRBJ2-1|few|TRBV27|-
CASSLYSGAYNEQFF
TGTGCCAGCAGTTTATACTCGGGAGCTTACAATGAGCAGTTCTTC
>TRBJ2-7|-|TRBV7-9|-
CAAIRKIAYEQYF
TGTGCCGCCATTAGGAAGATCGCCTACGAGCAGTACTTC
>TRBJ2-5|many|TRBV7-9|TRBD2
CASSLGTSGRARETQYF
TGTGCCAGCAGCTTAGGAACCAGCGGGAGGGCCAGGGAGACCCAGTACTTC
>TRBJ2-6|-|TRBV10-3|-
CAISDPDSGANVLTF
TGTGCCATCAGTGACCCAGATTCTGGGGCCAACGTCCTGACTTTC
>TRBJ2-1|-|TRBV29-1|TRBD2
CSVASGKVSYNEQFF
TGCAGCGTGGCTAGCGGGAAGGTCTCCTACAATGAGCAGTTCTTC
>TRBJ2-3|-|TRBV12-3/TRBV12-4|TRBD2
CASTLGLAGGTDTQYF
TGTGCCAGCACCCTGGGGCTAGCGGGAGGAACAGATACGCAGTATTTT
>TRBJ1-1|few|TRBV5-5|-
CASSPGLFAEAFF
TGTGCCAGCAGCCCAGGGTTGTTCGCTGAAGCTTTCTTT
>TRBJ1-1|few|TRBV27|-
CASSSGLQSEAFF
TGTGCCAGCAGTTCGGGGCTACAGTCTGAAGCTTTCTTT
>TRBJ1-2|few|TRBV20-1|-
CSAPTVGYTF
TGCAGTGCTCCTACAGTTGGCTACACCTTC
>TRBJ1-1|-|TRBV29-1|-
CSVDKGLNTEAFF
TGCAGCGTTGATAAGGGGTTGAACACTGAAGCTTTCTTT
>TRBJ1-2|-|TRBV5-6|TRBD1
CASSYEQGYYGYTF
TGTGCCAGCAGCTACGAACAGGGGTACTATGGCTACACCTTC
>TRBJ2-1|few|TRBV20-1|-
CSARGGGVGDEQFF
TGCAGTGCTAGAGGCGGGGGCGTAGGTGATGAGCAGTTCTTC
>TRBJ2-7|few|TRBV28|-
CATNPRGLAYEQYF
TGTGCCACCAACCCCCGGGGCTTGGCCTACGAGCAGTACTTC
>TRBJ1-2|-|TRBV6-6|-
CASSYSNYGYTF
TGTGCCAGCAGTTACTCGAACTATGGCTACACCTTC